This passage covers 10 T cell receptor beta chains from one sample sequenced in a study of cytomegalovirus exposure and HLA in healthy donors. With 60 Vbeta and 13 Jbeta primers, the PCR was carried out. Measured with immunoSEQ multiplex PCR; TCRdb has only the in-frame clones, and not every one. The sample contains 140,000 or so clones, roughly 80% of which appear only once. The specimen sequenced was PBMCs. Receptors were obtained from a woman in her thirties or forties in good health and CMV-seropositive.

This clone was seen only once. This chain connects TRBV9 to TRBJ1-1; TRBD1 is a possible D gene (6 bases). Germline values: CDR1 SGDLS, CDR2 YYNGEE. The CDR3 is 15 amino acids. V shed 3 bases and J shed 1 base, with 13 bases lying between them. CDR3 in amino acids: CASSALQGSNTEAFF. CDR3 DNA sequence: TGTGCCAGCAGCGCGCTACAGGGCTCGAACACTGAAGCTTTCTTT.

The V gene is TRBV28, the J gene TRBJ1-1; D is undetermined. The germline CDR1 and CDR2 sequences are MDHEN and SYDVKM. The CDR3 spans 12 residues. V was cut by 6 bases and J by 3 bases, with 8 bases left in between. The CDR3 protein is CASSLQHTEAFF. For the CDR3, the DNA is TGTGCCAGCAGCCTACAGCACACTGAAGCTTTCTTT.

This clone was counted a few times. J is TRBJ1-6 and V is TRBV27; no definite D call. Germline loops: CDR1 MNHEY, CDR2 SMNVEV (reference sequence). Trimming shortened V by 10 bases and J by 0 bases, and 7 bases separated the two germline ends. This CDR3 contains 13 residues. CDR3 residues: CANGSSYNSPLHF. The CDR3 DNA reads TGTGCCAACGGGAGCTCCTATAATTCACCCCTCCACTTT.

The genes are TRBV5-5 and TRBJ2-7; tentative D call: TRBD1 (6 bases). This CDR3 region has 16 residues. Deletions cut 1 base from V and 2 bases from J, with 16 bases between. CDR1 is SGHKS, CDR2 YYEKEE, per germline (reference sequence). CDR3: CASSLTGQLYPYEQYF. In DNA form, the CDR3 reads TGTGCCAGCAGCTTGACAGGGCAACTTTACCCCTACGAGCAGTACTTC.

This chain uses TRBV14 with TRBJ2-1, with D uncertain. Germline CDR1 and CDR2: SGHDN and FVKESK. This CDR3 has 17 amino acids. V was pared by 3 bases and J by 2 bases, with 17 bases between. The DNA for the CDR3 is TGTGCCAGCAGCCATTCTCCAGGCCACCTTACCTACAATGAGCAGTTCTTC. This translates into CASSHSPGHLTYNEQFF.

The chain couples TRBV19 to TRBJ1-1, with 10 bases matching TRBD1. With 4 bases clipped from V and 1 base from J, the junction kept 6 bases outside the gene matches. This CDR3 has 16 residues. In germline, CDR1 is LNHDA, CDR2 SQIVND (reference sequence). The CDR3 spells CASSTRGQGGNTEAFF. DNA of the CDR3: TGTGCCAGTAGTACCCGCGGACAGGGGGGGAACACTGAAGCTTTCTTT.

This clone was detected ten times or more. This chain joins TRBV5-6 and TRBJ2-1, with TRBD1 as a possible D gene (6 bases). With 1 base removed from V and 2 bases from J, the gap between germline ends came to 16 bases. This CDR3 comprises 17 residues. Germline assignment: CDR1 SGHDT and CDR2 YYEEEE. This CDR3 is CASSLSTRRGTYNEQFF. In nucleotides, the CDR3 is TGTGCCAGCAGCTTGTCTACTAGAAGGGGGACCTACAATGAGCAGTTCTTC.

The rearrangement uses TRBV28 and TRBJ2-5; D is uncertain. The J call could be wrong; TRBJ2-7 is a better fit for the DNA end. The CDR3 covers 11 residues. From germline, CDR1 is MDHEN and CDR2 SYDVKM. The CDR3 here is CASSSSYEQYF. In nucleotides, the CDR3 is TGTGCCAGCAGTTCAAGCTACGAGCAGTACTTC.

This sequence joins TRBV5-1 and TRBJ1-4; 9 nucleotides align to TRBD1. With 4 bases clipped from V and 7 bases from J, the junction kept 14 bases outside the gene matches. The germline V gene encodes CDR1 SGHRS and CDR2 YFSETQ. There are 17 residues in the CDR3. In DNA, the CDR3 is TGCGCCAGCAGCGAGATAACCGGGACAGGGTACGGTGAAAAACTGTTTTTT. It codes for CASSEITGTGYGEKLFF.

This sequence joins TRBV28 and TRBJ1-5; no clear D gene. Deletions cut 4 bases from V and 15 bases from J, with 13 bases between. This CDR3 region has 11 residues. The germline V gene encodes CDR1 MDHEN and CDR2 SYDVKM. CDR3 bases: TGTGCCAGCAGTTCAGACTCCTCCCGGCATTTT. Translated: CASSSDSSRHF. Full variable domain (outside the CDR3, taken from reference TRBV28 and TRBJ1-5): DVKVTQSSRYLVKRTGEKVFLECVQDMDHENMFWYRQDPGLGLRLIYFSYDVKMKEKGDIPEGYSVSREKKERFSLILESASTNQTSMYLCASSSDSSRHFGDGTRLSIL.